This TCR beta chain was sequenced during a study of shared T cell receptors in the human thymus. Using immunoSEQ multiplex PCR, the repertoire was profiled, and TCRdb retains in-frame clones only, with some absent. Counted here are more than 550,000 clones, around 85% occurring once; the ten biggest clones make up 0.008% to 0.011%. This CDR3 has 18 residues. Trimming removed 1 base from V and 8 bases from J, with 25 bases in between. The V gene's germline CDR1 is SGHNT and CDR2 YYREEE (reference sequence). This sample was also put to use in a study of human thymus T cells.

The sequenced sample was thymocytes. The TCR sequence derives from a girl under two years old with a congenital heart defect. The gene calls are TRBV5-4 and TRBJ2-1; possibly TRBD1 for D (7 bases). The CDR3, as DNA: TGTGCCAGCAGCTTGCATCGGCCGGGCAAGACAGGGAGGCATGAGCAGTTCTTC. It translates to CASSLHRPGKTGRHEQFF.